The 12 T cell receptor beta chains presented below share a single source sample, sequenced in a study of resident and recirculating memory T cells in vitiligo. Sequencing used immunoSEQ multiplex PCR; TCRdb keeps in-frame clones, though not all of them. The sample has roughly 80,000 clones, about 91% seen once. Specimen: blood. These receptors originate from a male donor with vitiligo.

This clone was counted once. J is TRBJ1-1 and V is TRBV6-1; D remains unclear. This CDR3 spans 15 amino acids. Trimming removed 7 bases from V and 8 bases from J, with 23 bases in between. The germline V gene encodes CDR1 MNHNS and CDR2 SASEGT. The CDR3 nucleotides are TGTGCCAGCAATCATATAGGACTGCTAACCTCCGAAGCTTTCTTT. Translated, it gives CASNHIGLLTSEAFF.

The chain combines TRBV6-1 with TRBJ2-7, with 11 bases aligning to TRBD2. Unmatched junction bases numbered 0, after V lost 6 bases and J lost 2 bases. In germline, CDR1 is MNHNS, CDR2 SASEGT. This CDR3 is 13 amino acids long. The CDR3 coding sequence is TGTGCCAGCAGGACTAGCGGGGCCTACGAGCAGTACTTC. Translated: CASRTSGAYEQYF.

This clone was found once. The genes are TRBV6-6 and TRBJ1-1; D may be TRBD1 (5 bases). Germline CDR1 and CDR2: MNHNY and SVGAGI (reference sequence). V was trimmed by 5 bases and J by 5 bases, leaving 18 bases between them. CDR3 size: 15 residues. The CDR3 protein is CASSLSTAGLTEAFF. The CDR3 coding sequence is TGTGCCAGCAGTCTATCGACAGCCGGGCTAACTGAAGCTTTCTTT.

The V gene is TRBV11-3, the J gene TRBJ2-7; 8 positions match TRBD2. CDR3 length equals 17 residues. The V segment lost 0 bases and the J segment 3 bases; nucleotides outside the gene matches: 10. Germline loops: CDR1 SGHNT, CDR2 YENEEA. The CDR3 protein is CASSLDVGPRGGYEQYF. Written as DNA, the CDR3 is TGTGCCAGCAGCTTAGATGTAGGACCTCGGGGGGGCTACGAGCAGTACTTC.

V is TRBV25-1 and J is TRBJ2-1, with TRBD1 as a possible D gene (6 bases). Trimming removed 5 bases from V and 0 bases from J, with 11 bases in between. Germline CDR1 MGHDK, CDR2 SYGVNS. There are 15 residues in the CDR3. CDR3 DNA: TGTGCCAGCAGTAAGACAGGTCCCTCCTACAATGAGCAGTTCTTC. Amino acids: CASSKTGPSYNEQFF.

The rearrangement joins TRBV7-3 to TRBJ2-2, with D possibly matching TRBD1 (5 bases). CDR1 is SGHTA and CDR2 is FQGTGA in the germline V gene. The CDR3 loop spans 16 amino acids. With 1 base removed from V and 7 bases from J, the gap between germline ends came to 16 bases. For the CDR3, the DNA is TGTGCCAGCAGCTTAATTACGGCTGGGGCTAGCGGGGAGCTGTTTTTT. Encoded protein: CASSLITAGASGELFF. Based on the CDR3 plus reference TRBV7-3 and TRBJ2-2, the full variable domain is GAGVSQTPSNKVTEKGKYVELRCDPISGHTALYWYRQSLGQGPEFLIYFQGTGAADDSGLPNDRFFAVRPEGSVSTLKIQRTERGDSAVYLCASSLITAGASGELFFGEGSRLTVL.

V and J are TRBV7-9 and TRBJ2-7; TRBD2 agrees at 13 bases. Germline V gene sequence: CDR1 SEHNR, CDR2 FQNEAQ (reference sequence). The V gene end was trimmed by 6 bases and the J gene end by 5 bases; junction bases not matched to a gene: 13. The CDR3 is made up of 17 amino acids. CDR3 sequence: CASSPGRTSGRFDEQYF. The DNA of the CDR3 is TGTGCCAGCAGTCCCGGGAGGACTAGCGGGAGATTCGACGAGCAGTACTTC.

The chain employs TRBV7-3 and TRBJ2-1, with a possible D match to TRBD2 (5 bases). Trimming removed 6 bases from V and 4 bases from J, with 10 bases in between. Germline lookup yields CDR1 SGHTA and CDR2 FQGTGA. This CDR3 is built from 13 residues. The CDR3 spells CASSTRPYNEQFF. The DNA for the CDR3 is TGTGCCAGCAGTACTAGACCATACAATGAGCAGTTCTTC.

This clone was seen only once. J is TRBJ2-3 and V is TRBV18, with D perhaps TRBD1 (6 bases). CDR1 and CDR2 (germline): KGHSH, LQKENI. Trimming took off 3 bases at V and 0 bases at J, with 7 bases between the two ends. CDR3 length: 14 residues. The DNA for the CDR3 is TGTGCCAGCTCACCGGACAGAAGCACAGATACGCAGTATTTT. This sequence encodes CASSPDRSTDTQYF.

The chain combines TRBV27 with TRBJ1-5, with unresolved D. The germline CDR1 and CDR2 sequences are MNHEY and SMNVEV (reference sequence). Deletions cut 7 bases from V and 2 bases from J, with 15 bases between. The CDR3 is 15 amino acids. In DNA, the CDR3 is TGTGCCAGCACCCCGATCTACCTGGGCAATCAGCCCCAGCATTTT. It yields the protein CASTPIYLGNQPQHF.

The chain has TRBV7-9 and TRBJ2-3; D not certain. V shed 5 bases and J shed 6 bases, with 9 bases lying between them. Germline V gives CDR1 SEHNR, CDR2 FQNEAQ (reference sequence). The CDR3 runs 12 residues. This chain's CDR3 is CASSLPLDTQYF. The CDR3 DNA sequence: TGTGCCAGCAGCCTCCCTTTGGATACGCAGTATTTT.

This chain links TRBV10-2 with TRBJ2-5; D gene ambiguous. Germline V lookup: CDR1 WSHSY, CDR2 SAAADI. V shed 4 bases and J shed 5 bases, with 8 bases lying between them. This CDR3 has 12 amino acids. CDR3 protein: CASSGSGETQYF. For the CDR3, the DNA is TGCGCCAGCAGTGGGAGTGGGGAGACCCAGTACTTC.